One and the same sample provided the 3 T cell receptor beta chains below, sequenced in a study of blood T cell repertoires in COVID-19. Data came from immunoSEQ multiplex PCR; TCRdb stores just in-frame clones and leaves some out. The table shows 150,000 to 200,000 clones, with about 80% occurring only once. Input material: peripheral blood. These TCRs come from a woman aged 55-75 years with COVID-19, enrolled during active disease.

The V and J genes are TRBV29-1 and TRBJ1-2, with 7 positions matching TRBD1. Germline values: CDR1 SQVTM, CDR2 ANQGSEA. The CDR3 is 11 residues long. V lost 5 bases to trimming and J lost 6 bases; unmatched junction nucleotides: 3. CDR3 nucleotide sequence: TGCAGCGTTTGGGACAGCGATGGCTACACCTTC. Translation: CSVWDSDGYTF.

This rearrangement joins TRBV6-2 or TRBV6-3 to TRBJ2-2; 15 nucleotides line up with TRBD2. This CDR3 has 19 amino acids. Germline loops: CDR1 MNHEY, CDR2 SVGEGT. Trimming removed 6 bases from V and 4 bases from J; junction bases left unmatched: 12. CDR3 region: CASSRTSGRAPRGTGELFF. For the CDR3, the DNA is TGTGCCAGCAGCCGGACTAGCGGGAGGGCCCCTCGGGGCACCGGGGAGCTGTTTTTT.

As to this clone: Other DNA sequences from this sample encode an identical CDR3 as well. CDR3 sequence (DNA): TGCGCCAGCAGCCCCTCGGGGAGCTCCTACAATGAGCAGTTCTTC. Its protein is CASSPSGSSYNEQFF. V is TRBV5-1 and J is TRBJ2-1; the D gene is possibly TRBD2 (5 bases). V was shortened by 4 bases and J by 0 bases, with 11 bases between the two germline ends. Germline CDR1 reads SGHRS; CDR2 reads YFSETQ. The CDR3 totals 15 residues.